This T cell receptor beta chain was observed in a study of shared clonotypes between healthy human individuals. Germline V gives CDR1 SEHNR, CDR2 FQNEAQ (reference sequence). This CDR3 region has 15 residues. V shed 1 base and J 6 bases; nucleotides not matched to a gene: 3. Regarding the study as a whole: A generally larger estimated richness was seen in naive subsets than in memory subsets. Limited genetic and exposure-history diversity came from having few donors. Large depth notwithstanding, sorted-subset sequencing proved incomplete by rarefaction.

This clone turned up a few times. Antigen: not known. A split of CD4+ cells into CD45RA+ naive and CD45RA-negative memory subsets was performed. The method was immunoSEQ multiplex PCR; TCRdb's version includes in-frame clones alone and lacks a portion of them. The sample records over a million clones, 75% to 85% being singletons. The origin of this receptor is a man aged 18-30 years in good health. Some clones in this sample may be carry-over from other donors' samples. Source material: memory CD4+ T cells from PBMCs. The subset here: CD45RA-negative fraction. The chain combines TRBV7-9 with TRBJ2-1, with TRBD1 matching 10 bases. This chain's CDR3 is CASSLGWDRGNEQFF. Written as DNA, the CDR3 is TGTGCCAGCAGCTTAGGCTGGGACAGGGGCAATGAGCAGTTCTTC.